The 8 T cell receptor beta chains in this list originate from one sample, sequenced in a study of vaccination and CD4 T cells after COVID-19 (dated by TCRdb to the early 2020s). Their antigens remain unidentified. The library relied on PCR. Sequencing instrument: Illumina iSeq 100. DNA from cultured CD4+ T cells underwent TCR sequencing with the Oncomine TCR Beta short-read assay at the Johns Hopkins FTIC core. The public sequencing data were trimmed at Q25 with fastp and processed into clonotypes with MiXCR by TCRdb, which kept only in-frame beta chains. CDR3 protein duplicates are merged, each entry listing the most common genes and DNA. Across this sample there are 21,000 or so distinct CDR3 sequences, with 43% seen only once. The ten biggest clones cover 4.9% of the sample. Per the publication, the time point label means: late sampling 161 to 241 days after vaccination in three convalescent patients. The treatment or condition label, as the study defines it: roughly 11-day PBMC culture with coronavirus spike peptide pools or control peptides (ViraFEST assay).

Sequenced material: CD4+ T cells from blood, cultured in vitro, taken about 7 months after SARS-CoV-2 vaccination. The origin of the receptors is a human donor who had recovered from COVID-19.

V usage is TRBV20-1 and J usage is TRBJ2-7; D possibly matches TRBD1 or TRBD2 (5 bases each). V lost 5 bases to trimming and J lost 0 bases, with 17 bases between them. Germline-derived CDR1 and CDR2 are DFQATT and SNEGSKA (reference sequence). The CDR3 runs to 15 residues. The DNA for the CDR3 is TGCAGTGCTCATTTCCCCGGGGCCCTCTCCTACGAGCAGTACTTC. It encodes CSAHFPGALSYEQYF.

The chain links TRBV5-1 to TRBJ2-7; D is perhaps TRBD1 or TRBD2 (7 bases each). Per the germline V gene, CDR1 is SGHRS and CDR2 is YFSETQ. The ends were cut back, 1 base at V and 4 bases at J, with 21 bases in the middle. CDR3 size: 17 residues. The CDR3 is CASSLQVRAAGQYEQYF. CDR3 sequence (DNA): TGCGCCAGCAGCTTGCAAGTCCGGGCAGCGGGACAGTACGAGCAGTACTTC.

On this clonotype itself: An end of the junction does not agree with germline; a read error may underlie this. The chain links TRBV28 to TRBJ2-1; D assignment may be TRBD1 or TRBD2 (5 bases each). The CDR3 has 11 amino acids. In germline, CDR1 is MDHEN, CDR2 SYDVKM. This CDR3 is CASSASGTIDF. CDR3 nucleotides: TGTGCCAGCAGCGCGTCCGGGACCATTGACTTC.

This chain uses TRBV20-1 with TRBJ2-1; possible D gene TRBD2, 6 bases. The CDR3 length is 12 residues. Germline V CDR1 and CDR2: DFQATT, SNEGSKA (reference sequence). Trimming left V 5 bases short and J 7 bases short, with 12 bases between. In DNA, the CDR3 is TGCAGTGCTGGCCCCGGGAGAAATGAGCAGTTCTTC. Protein: CSAGPGRNEQFF.

The chain uses TRBV6-1 and TRBJ1-5, with D perhaps TRBD1 (5 bases). This CDR3 has 15 residues. V was cut by 6 bases and J by 1 base, with 13 bases left in between. CDR1 is MNHNS and CDR2 is SASEGT in the germline V gene. The CDR3 DNA reads TGTGCCAGCAGCCTGTGGGGCAAAAGCAATCAGCCCCAGCATTTT. This sequence encodes CASSLWGKSNQPQHF.

V gene TRBV20-1 combines with J gene TRBJ2-2; D unresolved. CDR1 and CDR2 (germline): DFQATT, SNEGSKA (reference sequence). Trimming shortened V by 3 bases and J by 6 bases, and 8 bases separated the two germline ends. CDR3 length: 12 amino acids. CDR3 region: CSARGEPGELFF. The CDR3 DNA follows: TGCAGTGCTAGGGGCGAACCCGGGGAGCTGTTTTTT.

This clonotype occurred a few times. The chain joins TRBV7-9 to TRBJ2-7; tentative D call: TRBD1 (5 bases). The CDR3 is 12 residues long. V gave up 2 bases and J gave up 6 bases, with 8 bases separating them. Germline V gene data show CDR1 as SEHNR and CDR2 as FQNEAQ (reference sequence). The CDR3 DNA sequence: TGTGCCAGCAGCTTACAGGGATTCGAGCAGTACTTC. Translated: CASSLQGFEQYF.

The gene calls are TRBV6-1 and TRBJ2-2; D uncertain. V shed 5 bases and J shed 5 bases, with 15 bases lying between them. The CDR3 covers 15 residues. Germline V gene lookup returns CDR1 MNHNS and CDR2 SASEGT. CDR3 sequence (DNA): TGTGCCAGCAGTCTACAGTCGATGGGGACCGGGGAGCTGTTTTTT. It encodes CASSLQSMGTGELFF.